This is a list of T cell receptor beta chains from one sample in a study of shared clonotypes between healthy human individuals. TCRdb's table, derived via immunoSEQ multiplex PCR, lists solely in-frame clones and lacks some. The sample yields about 870,000 clones, roughly 92% seen once. The sequenced sample was naive CD8+ T cells sorted from blood. The receptor source for this set is a man younger than 45 in good health. Each CDR3 is given with its conserved first and last residue. A D gene is named only where the DNA matches it firmly.

J gene: TRBJ2-7
D gene: TRBD2
V gene: TRBV7-2
CDR3 protein: CASSNIGLAPYEQYF

J gene: TRBJ2-1
D gene: NA
V gene: TRBV19
CDR3 protein: CASSISGPAEQFF

J gene: TRBJ2-1
D gene: NA
V gene: TRBV23-1
CDR3 protein: CASTDLCGTEQFF

J gene: TRBJ1-4
D gene: NA
V gene: TRBV4-1
CDR3 protein: CASSQEDGADEKLFF

J gene: TRBJ2-5
D gene: NA
V gene: TRBV27
CDR3 protein: CASSLDREGETQYF

J gene: TRBJ2-1
D gene: NA
V gene: TRBV15
CDR3 protein: CATSSFKNEQFF

J gene: TRBJ2-2
D gene: TRBD1
V gene: TRBV7-9
CDR3 protein: CASSHNFRDRATGELFF

J gene: TRBJ2-2
D gene: TRBD2
V gene: TRBV7-2
CDR3 protein: CASSSWSGDYTGELFF

J gene: TRBJ2-5
D gene: NA
V gene: TRBV7-3
CDR3 protein: CASSLTGDQETQYF

J gene: TRBJ2-1
D gene: TRBD2
V gene: TRBV19
CDR3 protein: CASSSLAGAYEQFF

J gene: TRBJ2-2
D gene: NA
V gene: TRBV27
CDR3 protein: CASISGETGELFF

J gene: TRBJ1-1
D gene: NA
V gene: TRBV7-2
CDR3 protein: CASSLPQSGGSTEAFF

J gene: TRBJ2-2
D gene: TRBD1
V gene: TRBV10-1
CDR3 protein: CASSDPGTGWAGELFF

J gene: TRBJ2-1
D gene: NA
V gene: TRBV29-1
CDR3 protein: CSVESEGGTSYNEQFF

J gene: TRBJ2-3
D gene: NA
V gene: TRBV5-4
CDR3 protein: CASSFSPPGHNTDTQYF

J gene: TRBJ2-5
D gene: NA
V gene: TRBV15
CDR3 protein: CATRTTRALQETQYF

J gene: TRBJ2-3
D gene: NA
V gene: TRBV29-1
CDR3 protein: CSVGTGHTDTQYF

J gene: TRBJ2-1
D gene: NA
V gene: TRBV7-2
CDR3 protein: CASRDPTSYNEQFF

J gene: TRBJ2-2
D gene: NA
V gene: TRBV7-7
CDR3 protein: CASSPAGTGVGELFF

J gene: TRBJ2-3
D gene: NA
V gene: TRBV28
CDR3 protein: CASSFRDTQYF

J gene: TRBJ2-1
D gene: TRBD2
V gene: TRBV27
CDR3 protein: CASSFEAGLNEQFF

J gene: TRBJ2-3
D gene: NA
V gene: TRBV9
CDR3 protein: CASTLWGQNTDTQYF

J gene: TRBJ2-3
D gene: NA
V gene: TRBV13
CDR3 protein: CASSFTSSSADTQYF

J gene: TRBJ1-1
D gene: NA
V gene: TRBV5-1
CDR3 protein: CASSLRPTLEAFF

J gene: TRBJ2-7
D gene: NA
V gene: TRBV6-6
CDR3 protein: CASSYPASVYEQYF

J gene: TRBJ2-2
D gene: TRBD2
V gene: TRBV7-6
CDR3 protein: CASSSGPGGKYTGELFF

J gene: TRBJ1-1
D gene: NA
V gene: TRBV5-6
CDR3 protein: CASTDGGGGTEAFF

J gene: TRBJ2-3
D gene: NA
V gene: TRBV2
CDR3 protein: CASSGQGQTSTDTQYF